This TCR beta chain was recovered during a study of a mutant IDH1 vaccine in newly diagnosed glioma. For this clone: Its antigen is not identified.

Indicated time point: week 23, last vaccination. Every vaccination contained 300 ug of the mutant IDH1 20-mer peptide and was paired with topical imiquimod. V lost 4 bases, J lost 1 base, and 7 bases lay in between. The germline CDR1 and CDR2 sequences are SEHNR and FQNEAQ (reference sequence). CDR3 length equals 13 residues. The data were produced by immunoSEQ multiplex PCR, yet TCRdb's version contains in-frame clones alone and is incomplete. The table lists tens of thousands of clones, about three quarters of them singletons, with about 8.8% in the top ten. The chain carries TRBV7-9 and TRBJ1-1; D ambiguous. The sequence was obtained from a woman aged 40 to 49 with glioma. Some clones in this sample may be carry-over from other donors' samples. The sample consisted of PBMCs, taken from a glioma patient whose treatment included an IDH1 peptide vaccine. DNA of the CDR3: TGTGCCAGCAGCTGGGAAGGGAACACTGAAGCTTTCTTT. The encoded protein is CASSWEGNTEAFF.